This T cell receptor beta chain was identified in a study of cytomegalovirus exposure and HLA in healthy donors. Study observations and caveats: The authors later linked a missense DCLRE1C variant to TCR beta V- and J-gene trimming.

On this clone itself: The antigen remains unidentified.

The CDR3 totals 17 residues. J lost 0 bases, V lost 3 bases, and 3 bases had no gene match. Germline CDR1 SGDLS, CDR2 YYNGEE. PCR used 60 Vbeta primers and 13 Jbeta primers. Some clones are missing from TCRdb's copy, which holds only in-frame ones; the method was immunoSEQ multiplex PCR. The sample includes roughly 290,000 clones, 85% to 90% of them seen just once. The chain uses TRBV9 and TRBJ2-3; 14 nucleotides match TRBD2. The sample was PBMCs. This TCR derives from a woman younger than 35 in good health and CMV-seronegative. The CDR3, as DNA: TGTGCCAGCAGCGCGACTAGCGGGGGGGTTAGCACAGATACGCAGTATTTT. It is translated as CASSATSGGVSTDTQYF.